The clone carrying this TCR beta chain has just a few counts. The entry originates in a study of blood T cells in healthy people across ages. Through a sample-barcoded 5' primer and a J-beta primer mix, a second PCR was run for roughly 7 to 12 cycles. TCRdb recomputed calls from the 5' RACE reads with MiXCR, one row per CDR3 protein. Among 1,500,000 or so distinct CDR3 sequences listed, approximately 43% were seen once. The study isolated at least 7 million PBMCs from each sample. Material for sequencing was blood. The clonotype comes from a young woman in good health.

CDR3: CSARRDKTSTDTQYF. In nucleotides, the CDR3 is TGCAGTGCTAGAAGGGACAAAACTAGCACAGATACGCAGTATTTT. V is TRBV20-1 and J is TRBJ2-3; TRBD1 is a possible D gene (6 bases). The CDR3 is 15 residues long. Looked up from germline, CDR1 is DFQATT and CDR2 is SNEGSKA (reference sequence). Trimming cost V 2 bases and J 0 bases, with 12 bases left between them.